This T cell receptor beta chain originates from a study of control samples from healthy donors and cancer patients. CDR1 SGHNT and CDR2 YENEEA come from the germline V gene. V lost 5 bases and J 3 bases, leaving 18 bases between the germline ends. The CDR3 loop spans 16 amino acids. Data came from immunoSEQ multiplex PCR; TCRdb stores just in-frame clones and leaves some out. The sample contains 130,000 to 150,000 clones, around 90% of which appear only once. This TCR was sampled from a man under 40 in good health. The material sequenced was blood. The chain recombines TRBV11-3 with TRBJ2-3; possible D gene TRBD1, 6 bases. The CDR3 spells CASSDFDRTTTDTQYF. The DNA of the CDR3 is TGTGCCAGCAGCGATTTCGACAGGACAACAACAGATACGCAGTATTTT.